Detailed here is one T cell receptor (beta chain). The antigen is unknown. These data originate in a study of cytomegalovirus exposure and HLA in healthy donors. General study findings and limits: The study designated fewer than 200 TCR beta chains cytomegalovirus-associated. Many donors shared some public TCRs, even though most TCR sequences were rare.

The PCR employed 60 Vbeta primers together with 13 Jbeta primers. Methods used by the authors: Later, an analysis found 80 million or so unique TCR beta chains, and 9.5 million to 11 million of these were shared. Some clones are missing from TCRdb's copy, which holds only in-frame ones; the method was immunoSEQ multiplex PCR. V and J calls and clone size are copied from that table; D and trimming were computed from the DNA. The sample yields some 180,000 clones, 78% seen once. The V gene lost 5 bases and the J gene lost 10 bases, with 15 bases spanning the gap. The CDR3 totals 13 residues. CDR1 and CDR2 (germline): SGHTA, FQGTGA.

The clonotype comes from a female donor in good health and CMV-seronegative. Sequencing was performed on PBMCs. The V gene is TRBV7-3, the J gene TRBJ2-1, with D tentatively TRBD1 (6 bases). The CDR3 region is CASSPKARGEQFF. In DNA, the CDR3 is TGTGCCAGCAGCCCTAAGGCAAGGGGGGAGCAGTTCTTC.